The clone carrying this T cell receptor beta chain was observed a handful of times. No antigen is known for it. Sequencing used immunoSEQ multiplex PCR; TCRdb keeps in-frame clones, though not all of them. This table holds 120,000 or so clones, approximately 94% found once. These data are taken from a study of cytomegalovirus exposure and HLA in healthy donors. Study results and limitations: Diagnosis of cytomegalovirus status made by the classifier reportedly showed high specificity and sensitivity. Most TCR sequences showed up rarely, but some public TCRs showed up in many donors. It was found in a later analysis that first-cohort TCR clusters tended to co-occur in the 120 validation repertoires.

The donors were in the 120-subject validation cohort, distinct from the approximately 670-subject first cohort. The CDR3 loop spans 13 amino acids. Germline V gene sequence: CDR1 SGHNT, CDR2 YENEEA. Trimming cost V 5 bases and J 3 bases; bases outside gene matches: 4. The sequencing sample was made of PBMCs. The chain combines TRBV11-3 with TRBJ2-7, with 7 bases that match TRBD2. This TCR was recovered from a young man in good health and CMV-seronegative. CDR3 DNA: TGTGCCAGCAGCCGCCGCGGGAGCTACGAGCAGTACTTC. Translation: CASSRRGSYEQYF.